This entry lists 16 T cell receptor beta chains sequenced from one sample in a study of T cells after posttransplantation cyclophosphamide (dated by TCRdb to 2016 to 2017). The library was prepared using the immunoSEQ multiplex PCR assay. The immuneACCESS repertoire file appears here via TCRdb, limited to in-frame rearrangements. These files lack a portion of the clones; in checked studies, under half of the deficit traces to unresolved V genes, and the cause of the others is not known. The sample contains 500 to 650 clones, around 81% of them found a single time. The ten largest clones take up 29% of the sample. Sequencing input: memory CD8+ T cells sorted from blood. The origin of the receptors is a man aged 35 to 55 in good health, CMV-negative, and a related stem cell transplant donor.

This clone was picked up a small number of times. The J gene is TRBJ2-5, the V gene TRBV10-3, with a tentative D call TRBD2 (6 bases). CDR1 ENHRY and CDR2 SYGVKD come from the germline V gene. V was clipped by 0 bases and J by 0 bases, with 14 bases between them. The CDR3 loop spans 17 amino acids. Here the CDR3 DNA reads TGTGCCATCAGTGAGTCAGGGAGCGGGTTGTACCAAGAGACCCAGTACTTC. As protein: CAISESGSGLYQETQYF.

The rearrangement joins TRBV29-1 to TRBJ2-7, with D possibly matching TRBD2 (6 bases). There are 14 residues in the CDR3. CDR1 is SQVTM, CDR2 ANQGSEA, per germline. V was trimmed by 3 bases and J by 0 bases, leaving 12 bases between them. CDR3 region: CSVEEGGSSYEQYF. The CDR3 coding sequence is TGCAGCGTTGAGGAGGGTGGGAGCTCCTACGAGCAGTACTTC.

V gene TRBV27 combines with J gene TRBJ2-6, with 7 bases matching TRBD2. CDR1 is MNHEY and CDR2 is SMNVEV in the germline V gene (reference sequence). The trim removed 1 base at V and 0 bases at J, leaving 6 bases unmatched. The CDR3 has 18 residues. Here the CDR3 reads CASSLYGGSSSGANVLTF. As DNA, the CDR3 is TGTGCCAGCAGTTTATACGGGGGGTCTAGCTCTGGGGCCAACGTCCTGACTTTC.

The CDR3 DNA reads TGTGCCAGCAGTCTCCCGGGACTAGCGGACTTCACTTCAAGGAGCTCCTACGAGCAGTACTTC. Its translation: CASSLPGLADFTSRSSYEQYF. The genes are TRBV28 and TRBJ2-7, with TRBD2 matching 11 bases. CDR1 and CDR2 from the germline V gene are MDHEN and SYDVKM. There are 21 residues in the CDR3. J was trimmed by 0 bases and V by 5 bases; bases with no gene match: 21.

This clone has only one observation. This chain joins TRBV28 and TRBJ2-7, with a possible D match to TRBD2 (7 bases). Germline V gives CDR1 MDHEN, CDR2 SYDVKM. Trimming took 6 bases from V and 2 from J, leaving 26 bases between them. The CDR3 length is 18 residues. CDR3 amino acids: CASRGEGGIRPYTYEQYF. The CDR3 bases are TGTGCCAGCAGGGGGGAGGGGGGAATACGGCCCTATACCTACGAGCAGTACTTC.

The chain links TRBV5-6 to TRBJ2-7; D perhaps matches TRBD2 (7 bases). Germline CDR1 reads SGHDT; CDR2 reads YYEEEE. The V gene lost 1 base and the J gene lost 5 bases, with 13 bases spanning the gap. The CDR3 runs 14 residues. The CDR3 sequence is CASSLTGGSDEQYF. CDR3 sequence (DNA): TGTGCCAGCAGCTTGACGGGGGGCTCGGACGAGCAGTACTTC.

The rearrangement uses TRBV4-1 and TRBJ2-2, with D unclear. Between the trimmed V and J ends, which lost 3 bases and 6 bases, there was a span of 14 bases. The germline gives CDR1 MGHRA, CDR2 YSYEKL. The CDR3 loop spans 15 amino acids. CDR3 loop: CASSHESPLAGELFF. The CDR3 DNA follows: TGCGCCAGCAGCCATGAAAGCCCGTTAGCCGGGGAGCTGTTTTTT.

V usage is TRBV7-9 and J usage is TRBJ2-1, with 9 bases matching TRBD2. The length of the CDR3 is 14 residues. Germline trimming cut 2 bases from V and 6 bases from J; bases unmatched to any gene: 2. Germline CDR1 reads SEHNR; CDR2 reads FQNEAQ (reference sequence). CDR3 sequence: CASSLKLAGNEQFF. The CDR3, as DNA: TGTGCCAGCAGCTTAAAACTAGCGGGCAATGAGCAGTTCTTC.

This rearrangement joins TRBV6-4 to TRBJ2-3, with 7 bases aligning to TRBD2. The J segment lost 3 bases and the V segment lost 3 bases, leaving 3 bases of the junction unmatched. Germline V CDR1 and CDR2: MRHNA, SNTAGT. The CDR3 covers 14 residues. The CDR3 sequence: CASSEGLETDTQYF. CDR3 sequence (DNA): TGTGCCAGCAGTGAAGGACTAGAAACAGATACGCAGTATTTT.

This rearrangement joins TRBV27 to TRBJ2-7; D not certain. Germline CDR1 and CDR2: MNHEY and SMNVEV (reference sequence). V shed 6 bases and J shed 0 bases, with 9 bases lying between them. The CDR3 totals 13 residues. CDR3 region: CASSPPSSYEQYF. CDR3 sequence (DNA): TGTGCCAGCAGCCCCCCGAGCTCCTACGAGCAGTACTTC.

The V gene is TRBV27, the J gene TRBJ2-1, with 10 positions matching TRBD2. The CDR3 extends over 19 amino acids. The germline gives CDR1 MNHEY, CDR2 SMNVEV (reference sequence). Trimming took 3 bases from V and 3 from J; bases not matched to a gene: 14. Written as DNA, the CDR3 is TGTGCCAGCAGTTTGCTCGTCCGGACTAGCGGCCGGAACTACAATGAGCAGTTCTTC. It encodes CASSLLVRTSGRNYNEQFF.

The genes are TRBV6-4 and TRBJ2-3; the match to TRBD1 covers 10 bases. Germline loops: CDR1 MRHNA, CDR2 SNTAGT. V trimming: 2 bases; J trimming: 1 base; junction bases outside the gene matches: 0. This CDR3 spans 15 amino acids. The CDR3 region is CASSDGTGGTDTQYF. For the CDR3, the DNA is TGTGCCAGCAGTGACGGGACAGGGGGCACAGATACGCAGTATTTT.

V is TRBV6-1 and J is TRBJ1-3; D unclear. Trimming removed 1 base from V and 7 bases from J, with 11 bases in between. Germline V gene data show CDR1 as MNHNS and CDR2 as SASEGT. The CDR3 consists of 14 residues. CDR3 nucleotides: TGTGCCAGCAGTGAAGGGAGGGTACTGAACACCATATATTTT. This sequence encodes CASSEGRVLNTIYF.

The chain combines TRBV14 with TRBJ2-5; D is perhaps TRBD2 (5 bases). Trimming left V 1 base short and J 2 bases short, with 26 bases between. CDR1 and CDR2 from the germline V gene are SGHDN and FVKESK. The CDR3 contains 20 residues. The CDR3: CASSQVWTEEIGYGQETQYF. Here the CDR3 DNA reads TGTGCCAGCAGCCAAGTGTGGACGGAGGAGATTGGTTACGGACAAGAGACCCAGTACTTC.

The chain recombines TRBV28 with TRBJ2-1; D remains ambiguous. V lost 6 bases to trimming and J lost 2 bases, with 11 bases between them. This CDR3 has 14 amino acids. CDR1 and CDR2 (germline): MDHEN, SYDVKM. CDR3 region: CASRLPGPYNEQFF. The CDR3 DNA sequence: TGTGCCAGCAGGCTTCCAGGCCCCTACAATGAGCAGTTCTTC.

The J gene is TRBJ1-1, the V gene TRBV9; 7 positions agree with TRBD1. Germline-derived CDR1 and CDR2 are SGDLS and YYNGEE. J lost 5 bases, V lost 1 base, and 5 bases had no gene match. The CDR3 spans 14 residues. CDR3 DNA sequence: TGTGCCAGCAGCGTACAGGGGGATCTAACTGAAGCTTTCTTT. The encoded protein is CASSVQGDLTEAFF.